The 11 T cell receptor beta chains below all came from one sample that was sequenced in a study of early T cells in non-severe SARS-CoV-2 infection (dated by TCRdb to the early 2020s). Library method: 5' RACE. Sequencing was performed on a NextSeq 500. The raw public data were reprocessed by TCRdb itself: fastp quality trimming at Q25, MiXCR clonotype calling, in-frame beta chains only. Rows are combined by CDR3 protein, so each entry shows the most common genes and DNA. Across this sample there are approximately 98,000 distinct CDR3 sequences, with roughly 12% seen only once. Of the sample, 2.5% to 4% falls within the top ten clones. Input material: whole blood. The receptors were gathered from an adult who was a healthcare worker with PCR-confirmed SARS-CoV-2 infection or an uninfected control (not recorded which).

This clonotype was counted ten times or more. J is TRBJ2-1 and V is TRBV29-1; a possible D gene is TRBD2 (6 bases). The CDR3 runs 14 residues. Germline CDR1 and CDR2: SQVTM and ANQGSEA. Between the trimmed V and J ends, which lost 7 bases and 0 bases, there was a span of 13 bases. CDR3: CSAPGTPSYNEQFF. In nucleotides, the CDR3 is TGCAGCGCCCCCGGGACTCCCTCCTACAATGAGCAGTTCTTC.

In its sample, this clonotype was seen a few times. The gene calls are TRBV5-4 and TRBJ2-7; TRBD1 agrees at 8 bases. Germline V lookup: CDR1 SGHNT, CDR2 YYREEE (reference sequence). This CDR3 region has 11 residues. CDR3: CAVQGAYEQYF. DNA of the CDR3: TGTGCGGTGCAGGGGGCTTACGAGCAGTACTTC.

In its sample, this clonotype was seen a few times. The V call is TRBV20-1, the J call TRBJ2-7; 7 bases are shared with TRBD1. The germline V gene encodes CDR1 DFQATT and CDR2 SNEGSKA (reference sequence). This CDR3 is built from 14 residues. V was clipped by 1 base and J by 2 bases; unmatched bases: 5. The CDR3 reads CSARGRTGTYEQYF. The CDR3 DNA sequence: TGCAGTGCTAGAGGAAGGACAGGTACCTACGAGCAGTACTTC.

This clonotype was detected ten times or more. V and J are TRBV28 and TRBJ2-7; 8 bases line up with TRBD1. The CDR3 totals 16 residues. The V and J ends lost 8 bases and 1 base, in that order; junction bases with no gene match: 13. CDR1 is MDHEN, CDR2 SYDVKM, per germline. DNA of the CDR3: TGTGCCAGCGGAATAACTTGGACAGGGACGTCCTACGAGCAGTACTTC. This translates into CASGITWTGTSYEQYF.

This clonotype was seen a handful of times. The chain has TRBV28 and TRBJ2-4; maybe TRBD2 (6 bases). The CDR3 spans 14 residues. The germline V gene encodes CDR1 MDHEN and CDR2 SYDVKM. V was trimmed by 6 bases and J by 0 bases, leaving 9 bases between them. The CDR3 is CASSPGLAKNIQYF. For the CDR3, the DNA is TGTGCCAGCAGCCCGGGACTAGCCAAAAACATTCAGTACTTC. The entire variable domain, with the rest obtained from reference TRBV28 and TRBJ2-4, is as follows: DVKVTQSSRYLVKRTGEKVFLECVQDMDHENMFWYRQDPGLGLRLIYFSYDVKMKEKGDIPEGYSVSREKKERFSLILESASTNQTSMYLCASSPGLAKNIQYFGAGTRLSVL.

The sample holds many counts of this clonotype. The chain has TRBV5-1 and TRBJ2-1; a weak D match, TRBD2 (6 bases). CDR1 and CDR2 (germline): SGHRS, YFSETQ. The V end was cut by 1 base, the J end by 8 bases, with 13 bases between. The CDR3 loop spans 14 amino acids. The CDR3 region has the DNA TGCGCCAGCAGCTTGAAACTAGCTGGCCATGAGCAGTTCTTC. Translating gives CASSLKLAGHEQFF.

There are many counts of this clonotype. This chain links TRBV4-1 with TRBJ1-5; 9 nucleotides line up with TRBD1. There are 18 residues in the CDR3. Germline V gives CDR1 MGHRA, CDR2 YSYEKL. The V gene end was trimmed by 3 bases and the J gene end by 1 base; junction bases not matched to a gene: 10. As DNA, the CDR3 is TGCGCCAGCAGCCACGCTGACAGGGGGTCTAAAAGCAATCAGCCCCAGCATTTT. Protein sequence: CASSHADRGSKSNQPQHF.

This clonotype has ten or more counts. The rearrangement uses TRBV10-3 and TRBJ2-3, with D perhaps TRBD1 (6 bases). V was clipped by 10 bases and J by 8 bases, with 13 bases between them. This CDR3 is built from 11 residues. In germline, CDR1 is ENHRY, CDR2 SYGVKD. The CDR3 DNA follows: TGTGCCACCTATCAGGGGACTACGCAGTATTTT. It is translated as CATYQGTTQYF.

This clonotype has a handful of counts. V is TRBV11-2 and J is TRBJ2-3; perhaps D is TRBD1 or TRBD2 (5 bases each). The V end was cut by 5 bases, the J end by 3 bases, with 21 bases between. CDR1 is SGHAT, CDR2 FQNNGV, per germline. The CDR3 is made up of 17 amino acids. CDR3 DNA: TGTGCCAGCAGCCGACCCGACGGGGACGGAAAGACAGATACGCAGTATTTT. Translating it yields CASSRPDGDGKTDTQYF.

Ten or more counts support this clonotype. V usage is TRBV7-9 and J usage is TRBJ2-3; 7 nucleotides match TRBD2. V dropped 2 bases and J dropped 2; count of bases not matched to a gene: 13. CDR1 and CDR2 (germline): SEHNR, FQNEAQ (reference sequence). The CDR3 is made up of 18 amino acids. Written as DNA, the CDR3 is TGTGCCAGCAGCTTAAAACTAGGTTCTAGCGGCTACACAGATACGCAGTATTTT. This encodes CASSLKLGSSGYTDTQYF.

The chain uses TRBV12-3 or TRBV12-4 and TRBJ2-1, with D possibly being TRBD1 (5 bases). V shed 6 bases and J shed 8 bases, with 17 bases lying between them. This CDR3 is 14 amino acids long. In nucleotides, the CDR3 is TGTGCCAGCAGGCGTCGTCAGGGTCGGGATGAGCAGTTCTTC. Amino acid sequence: CASRRRQGRDEQFF.